A single sample gave rise to the 19 T cell receptor beta chains below, sequenced in a study of human T cells and chemical hapten exposure. From the RACE reads, TCRdb called clonotypes with MiXCR, one entry per CDR3 protein. The sample has some 82,000 distinct CDR3 sequences, around 6.7% seen once; the top ten hold approximately 1.2%. Time point in this sample: patch test 2, 6 weeks after DPC sensitization. Regarding treatment: therapeutic diphenylcyclopropenone sensitization with weekly scalp DPC. The input for sequencing was whole blood, taken in connection with sensitization to the hapten diphenylcyclopropenone (DPC). These receptors all come from a woman aged 25-40 years with alopecia areata. Some clones in this sample may be carry-over from other donors' samples.

Many counts were recorded for this clonotype. The chain couples TRBV12-5 to TRBJ2-5; D unclear. V was clipped by 6 bases and J by 5 bases, with 13 bases between them. The germline V gene encodes CDR1 LGHNT and CDR2 FRNRAP. The CDR3 is 13 amino acids. CDR3: CASGNGVPETQYF. As DNA, the CDR3 is TGTGCTAGTGGAAATGGGGTGCCGGAGACCCAGTACTTC.

With respect to this clonotype: One end of the junction is discordant with germline, which a read error may explain. The rearrangement uses TRBV6-2 or TRBV6-3 and TRBJ1-2; 8 bases map to TRBD1. From germline, CDR1 is MNHEY and CDR2 SVGEGT. The CDR3 runs 14 residues. The CDR3 bases are TGTGACAGCCTCCCCGGACAGGGAACAGATGGCTACACCTTC. As protein: CDSLPGQGTDGYTF.

This clonotype has just a few counts. This sequence joins TRBV5-6 and TRBJ1-1; D is unresolved. CDR1 is SGHDT and CDR2 is YYEEEE in the germline V gene. V lost 2 bases and J 2 bases, leaving 7 bases between the germline ends. The CDR3 has 13 amino acids. The CDR3, as DNA: TGTGCCAGCAGCTTCGGCAGTAACACTGAAGCTTTCTTT. Its protein product is CASSFGSNTEAFF.

This clonotype was seen at least ten times. The rearrangement uses TRBV11-2 and TRBJ2-7; 9 positions agree with TRBD1. Germline CDR1 reads SGHAT; CDR2 reads FQNNGV. V lost 0 bases to trimming and J lost 5 bases; unmatched junction nucleotides: 8. The CDR3 extends over 16 amino acids. Written as DNA, the CDR3 is TGTGCCAGCAGCTTAGACCCGGGACAGGGTTTCAACGAGCAGTACTTC. Encoded protein: CASSLDPGQGFNEQYF. Supplemented by reference TRBV11-2 and TRBJ2-7, the full variable domain reads EAGVAQSPRYKIIEKRQSVAFWCNPISGHATLYWYQQILGQGPKLLIQFQNNGVVDDSQLPKDRFSAERLKGVDSTLKIQPAKLEDSAVYLCASSLDPGQGFNEQYFGPGTRLTVT.

There are many counts of this clonotype. This CDR3 is CASSTGQGGYTF. The CDR3 DNA reads TGTGCCAGCAGTACGGGGCAGGGCGGCTACACCTTC. The V and J genes are TRBV6-2 or TRBV6-3 and TRBJ1-2; weak D call: TRBD1 (5 bases). The CDR3 totals 12 residues. CDR1 is MNHEY and CDR2 is SVGEGT in the germline V gene. The V end lost 5 bases, the J end lost 8 bases, and 12 bases lay between the germline ends.

This clonotype was observed many times. The chain uses TRBV25-1 and TRBJ2-5, with D perhaps matching TRBD1 (6 bases). The CDR3 sequence is 15 residues long. The V end lost 4 bases, the J end lost 5 bases, and 17 bases lay between the germline ends. Germline V CDR1 and CDR2: MGHDK, SYGVNS. In DNA form, the CDR3 reads TGTGCCAGCAGTGCAACCCCGGGACAATCGGAGACCCAGTACTTC. Its translation: CASSATPGQSETQYF.

Ten or more counts support this clonotype. CDR3 coding DNA: TGTGCCAGCAGTCGCGTTTACTCGACAGGGGAGCGTTCCTATAATTCACCCCTCCACTTT. Encoded protein: CASSRVYSTGERSYNSPLHF. The genes are TRBV6-6 and TRBJ1-6; TRBD1 agrees at 8 bases. Germline CDR1 reads MNHNY; CDR2 reads SVGAGI (reference sequence). The CDR3 loop spans 20 amino acids. Germline trimming cut 5 bases from V and 1 base from J; bases unmatched to any gene: 16.

V and J are TRBV6-2 or TRBV6-3 and TRBJ1-3; TRBD1 matches at 10 bases. The CDR3 covers 16 residues. Germline assignment: CDR1 MNHEY and CDR2 SVGEGT. Trimming at V came to 5 bases and at J to 2 bases, leaving 6 bases not matched to a gene. Written as DNA, the CDR3 is TGTGCCAGCAGTCCCCACGGACAGGGGGCTGGAAACACCATATATTTT. This sequence encodes CASSPHGQGAGNTIYF.

This chain connects TRBV27 to TRBJ1-4, with 9 bases identical to TRBD1. The length of the CDR3 is 16 residues. Trimming removed 2 bases from V and 4 bases from J; junction bases left unmatched: 5. Per the germline V gene, CDR1 is MNHEY and CDR2 is SMNVEV (reference sequence). CDR3 bases: TGTGCCAGCAGTTTACGCGGGACAGGGAGTAATGAAAAACTGTTTTTT. This sequence encodes CASSLRGTGSNEKLFF.

The gene calls are TRBV19 and TRBJ2-7; 7 bases map to TRBD1. Germline V gene lookup returns CDR1 LNHDA and CDR2 SQIVND (reference sequence). The CDR3 totals 16 residues. With V trimmed by 3 bases and J by 5 bases, 13 bases remained unmatched. This chain's CDR3 is CASSIELTGVFHEQYF. The CDR3 nucleotides are TGTGCCAGTAGTATTGAGTTAACAGGGGTCTTCCACGAGCAGTACTTC. The variable domain in full, completed from reference TRBV19 and TRBJ2-7, reads DGGITQSPKYLFRKEGQNVTLSCEQNLNHDAMYWYRQDPGQGLRLIYYSQIVNDFQKGDIAEGYSVSREKKESFPLTVTSAQKNPTAFYLCASSIELTGVFHEQYFGPGTRLTVT.

The sample holds a few counts of this clonotype. The chain recombines TRBV9 with TRBJ2-3; possibly TRBD1 or TRBD2 for D (5 bases each). This CDR3 comprises 15 residues. V lost 0 bases and J lost 8, with 16 bases in between. Germline values: CDR1 SGDLS, CDR2 YYNGEE. In DNA form, the CDR3 reads TGTGCCAGCAGCGTAGACGAGGGTCGGGGCGGTACGCAGTATTTT. Its protein is CASSVDEGRGGTQYF.

V and J are TRBV2 and TRBJ2-5; the D gene could be TRBD1 or TRBD2 (5 bases each). Germline V gene sequence: CDR1 SNHLY, CDR2 FYNNEI. The CDR3 contains 14 residues. V was shortened by 1 base and J by 9 bases, with 15 bases between the two germline ends. CDR3 residues: CASSEVRFEGPQYF. The CDR3 DNA reads TGTGCCAGCAGTGAAGTAAGGTTCGAGGGGCCCCAGTACTTC.

The chain carries TRBV29-1 and TRBJ1-2; D is undetermined. The CDR3 consists of 13 residues. Germline values: CDR1 SQVTM, CDR2 ANQGSEA. V was cut by 4 bases and J by 7 bases, with 16 bases left in between. CDR3 DNA sequence: TGCAGCGTTGTCACAGAGAAGGTCTCTGGCTACACCTTC. Translated, it gives CSVVTEKVSGYTF.

This clonotype was recorded many times. The rearrangement uses TRBV7-9 and TRBJ2-7; a possible D gene is TRBD2 (6 bases). The germline V gene encodes CDR1 SEHNR and CDR2 FQNEAQ (reference sequence). This CDR3 spans 12 amino acids. V was pared by 2 bases and J by 4 bases, with 6 bases between. CDR3 bases: TGTGCCAGCAGCTTACGGGGGTACGAGCAGTACTTC. As protein: CASSLRGYEQYF. The complete variable domain, with remaining parts taken from reference TRBV7-9 and TRBJ2-7, reads DTGVSQNPRHKITKRGQNVTFRCDPISEHNRLYWYRQTLGQGPEFLTYFQNEAQLEKSRLLSDRFSAERPKGSFSTLEIQRTEQGDSAMYLCASSLRGYEQYFGPGTRLTVT.

This clonotype was recorded at least ten times. V is TRBV12-3 or TRBV12-4 and J is TRBJ1-2; possible D gene TRBD1, 5 bases. Trimming removed 4 bases from V and 10 bases from J, with 10 bases in between. The CDR3 loop spans 11 amino acids. In DNA form, the CDR3 reads TGTGCCAGCAGTTACCGACAGTACTACACCTTC. Its protein product is CASSYRQYYTF.

This clonotype was found many times. The rearrangement links TRBV20-1 to TRBJ1-4; perhaps TRBD1 as D (5 bases). With 1 base removed from V and 4 bases from J, the gap between germline ends came to 10 bases. Germline lookup yields CDR1 DFQATT and CDR2 SNEGSKA (reference sequence). The CDR3 runs to 14 residues. CDR3 protein: CSARVAGGNEKLFF. The CDR3 DNA reads as TGCAGTGCTAGAGTCGCCGGGGGTAATGAAAAACTGTTTTTT.

This clonotype has at least ten counts. The V and J genes are TRBV5-1 and TRBJ2-5; TRBD1 matches at 7 bases. The J segment lost 5 bases and the V segment lost 3 bases, leaving 4 bases of the junction unmatched. CDR1 is SGHRS, CDR2 YFSETQ, per germline. The CDR3 covers 13 residues. The CDR3 protein is CASSSQGMETQYF. The CDR3, as DNA: TGCGCCAGCAGCTCACAGGGGATGGAGACCCAGTACTTC. Full variable domain (missing parts from reference TRBV5-1 and TRBJ2-5): KAGVTQTPRYLIKTRGQQVTLSCSPISGHRSVSWYQQTPGQGLQFLFEYFSETQRNKGNFPGRFSGRQFSNSRSEMNVSTLELGDSALYLCASSSQGMETQYFGPGTRLLVL.

This clonotype was picked up a small number of times. The chain couples TRBV12-3 or TRBV12-4 to TRBJ1-5; D remains ambiguous. The V end was cut by 3 bases, the J end by 0 bases, with 6 bases between. The CDR3 contains 14 residues. CDR3 nucleotide sequence: TGTGCCAGCAGTTTTCTGGATAGCAATCAGCCCCAGCATTTT. The encoded protein is CASSFLDSNQPQHF.

This clonotype was counted a few times. The chain carries TRBV10-2 and TRBJ1-2, with 7 bases that match TRBD1. This CDR3 spans 13 amino acids. Trimming removed 11 bases from V and 3 bases from J; junction bases left unmatched: 9. The germline V gene encodes CDR1 WSHSY and CDR2 SAAADI. The CDR3 sequence is CASTSQGYYGYTF. In DNA form, the CDR3 reads TGCGCCTCCACCTCACAGGGGTACTATGGCTACACCTTC.